The 5 T cell receptor beta chains presented below share a single source sample, sequenced in a study of blood T cells in healthy people across ages. Using a J-beta primer mix together with a sample-barcoded 5' primer, a second PCR was run for about 7 to 12 cycles. TCRdb passed the 5' RACE reads through MiXCR, listing each CDR3 protein once. The sample lists some 900,000 distinct CDR3 sequences, under 35% occurring once. The sequencing input was blood. Every receptor here comes from a woman older than 75 in good health.

This clonotype was seen repeatedly, ten times or more. V usage is TRBV20-1 and J usage is TRBJ2-5; TRBD2 matches at 11 bases. Germline assignment: CDR1 DFQATT and CDR2 SNEGSKA (reference sequence). The length of the CDR3 is 17 residues. Trimming removed 2 bases from V and 5 bases from J; junction bases left unmatched: 13. The CDR3 DNA is TGCAGTGCTAGAACAACTAGCGGGGGTTTCCTTGGGGAGACCCAGTACTTC. Its translation is CSARTTSGGFLGETQYF.

In its sample, this clonotype was seen many times. The gene calls are TRBV6-6 and TRBJ1-2, with a possible D match to TRBD1 (5 bases). The V and J ends lost 6 bases and 0 bases respectively, with 11 bases between them. This CDR3 has 14 amino acids. Germline CDR1 MNHNY, CDR2 SVGAGI (reference sequence). This CDR3 reads CASSPRETNYGYTF. For the CDR3, the DNA is TGTGCCAGCAGCCCCAGGGAAACTAACTATGGCTACACCTTC.

The sample holds a few counts of this clonotype. J is TRBJ2-3 and V is TRBV6-6; 13 bases agree with TRBD2. In germline, CDR1 is MNHNY, CDR2 SVGAGI (reference sequence). With V trimmed by 5 bases and J by 1 base, 6 bases remained unmatched. The CDR3 loop spans 17 amino acids. Written as DNA, the CDR3 is TGTGCCAGCAGTACTAGCGGGGGGGTAATAGGCACAGATACGCAGTATTTT. Residues: CASSTSGGVIGTDTQYF.

In this sample, this clonotype turned up a few times. V gene TRBV2 combines with J gene TRBJ2-1, with TRBD1 identical over 9 bases. Trimming took 5 bases from V and 9 from J; bases not matched to a gene: 8. The CDR3 spans 14 residues. The germline V gene has CDR1 SNHLY and CDR2 FYNNEI. The CDR3 loop is CASSPGQGPGEQFF. In nucleotides, the CDR3 is TGTGCCAGCAGTCCGGGACAGGGCCCGGGTGAGCAGTTCTTC.

The gene calls are TRBV10-1 and TRBJ1-4; D gene uncertain. V gave up 0 bases and J gave up 8 bases, with 10 bases separating them. CDR1 and CDR2 from the germline V gene are WNHNN and SYGVQD (reference sequence). This CDR3 is 14 amino acids long. The CDR3 sequence: CASSESPRGEKLFF. Written as DNA, the CDR3 is TGCGCCAGCAGTGAGTCGCCGCGAGGGGAAAAACTGTTTTTT.